This T cell receptor beta chain was profiled in a study of blood T cell repertoires in COVID-19. Study overall: In each case, the material was cDNA or gDNA derived from T cells, B-cell-depleted T cells, or PBMCs.

As handled by the study authors: It was from reference gene primer amplification that nucleated cell counts were estimated. Here immunoSEQ multiplex PCR was the method, and the copy in TCRdb shows in-frame clones only, minus some. The DNA gave D and trimming, while V, J and clone size come from that table. The sample has about 260,000 clones, roughly 86% seen once; the top ten hold 8.5% to 9%. The length of the CDR3 is 16 residues. J was trimmed by 3 bases and V by 4 bases; bases with no gene match: 10. Germline V gives CDR1 SQVTM, CDR2 ANQGSEA. Sequences were obtained from peripheral blood. The TCR sequence derives from a man in his forties with active or convalescent COVID-19. The chain has TRBV29-1 and TRBJ2-1, with 9 bases identical to TRBD1. The CDR3 protein is CSVVFSGQGVYNEQFF. CDR3 bases: TGCAGCGTTGTCTTTTCGGGACAGGGAGTCTACAATGAGCAGTTCTTC.